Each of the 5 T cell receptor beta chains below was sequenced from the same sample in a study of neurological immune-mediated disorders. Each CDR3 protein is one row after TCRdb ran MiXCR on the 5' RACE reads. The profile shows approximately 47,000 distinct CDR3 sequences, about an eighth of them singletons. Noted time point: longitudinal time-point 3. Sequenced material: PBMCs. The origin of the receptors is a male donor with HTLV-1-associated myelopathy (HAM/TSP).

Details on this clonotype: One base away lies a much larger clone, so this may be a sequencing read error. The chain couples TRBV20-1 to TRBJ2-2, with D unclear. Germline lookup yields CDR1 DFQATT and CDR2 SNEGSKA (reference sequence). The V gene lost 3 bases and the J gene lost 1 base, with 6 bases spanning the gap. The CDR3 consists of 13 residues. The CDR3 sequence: CSARYRNTGELFF. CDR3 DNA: TGCAGTGCTAGGTACAGGAACACCGGGGAGCTGTTTTTT.

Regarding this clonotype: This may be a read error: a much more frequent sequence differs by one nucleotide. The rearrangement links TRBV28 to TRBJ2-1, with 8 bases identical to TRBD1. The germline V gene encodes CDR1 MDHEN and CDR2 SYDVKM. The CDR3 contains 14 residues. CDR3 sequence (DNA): TGTACCAGCAGACAAATGACAGGGGCCAATGAGCAGTTCTTC. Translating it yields CTSRQMTGANEQFF.

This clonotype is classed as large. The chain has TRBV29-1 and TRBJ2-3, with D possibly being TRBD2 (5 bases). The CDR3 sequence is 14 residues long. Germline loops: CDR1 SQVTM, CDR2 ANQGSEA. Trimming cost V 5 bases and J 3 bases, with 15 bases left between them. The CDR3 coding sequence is TGCAGCGTTCGCCTCTTAAGGGAGACAGATACGCAGTATTTT. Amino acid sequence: CSVRLLRETDTQYF.

This chain's CDR3 is CASSPTGQAQGGQFF. The CDR3 DNA reads TGTGCCAGCTCACCGACAGGTCAGGCCCAGGGCGGGCAGTTCTTC. The chain has TRBV18 and TRBJ2-1, with D tentatively TRBD1 (6 bases). V was cut by 3 bases and J by 12 bases, with 21 bases left in between. The CDR3 extends over 15 amino acids. From germline, CDR1 is KGHSH and CDR2 LQKENI.

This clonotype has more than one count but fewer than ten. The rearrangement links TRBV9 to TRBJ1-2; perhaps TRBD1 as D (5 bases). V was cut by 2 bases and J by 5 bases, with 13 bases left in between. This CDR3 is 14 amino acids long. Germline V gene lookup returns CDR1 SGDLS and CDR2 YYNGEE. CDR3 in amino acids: CASSVSGIAYGYTF. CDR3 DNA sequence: TGTGCCAGCAGCGTTTCAGGGATTGCGTATGGCTACACCTTC. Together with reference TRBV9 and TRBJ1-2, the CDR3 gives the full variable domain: DSGVTQTPKHLITATGQRVTLRCSPRSGDLSVYWYQQSLDQGLQFLIQYYNGEERAKGNILERFSAQQFPDLHSELNLSSLELGDSALYFCASSVSGIAYGYTFGSGTRLTVV.